The sequence of this T cell receptor beta chain was determined in a study of cytomegalovirus exposure and HLA in healthy donors. Findings of the study overall: Later on, an analysis tied over 15,000 TCR beta sequences to HLA alleles at 0.05 false discovery rate.

Worth noting for this clone: Antigen unknown.

Primers included in the PCR were 60 Vbeta and 13 Jbeta primers. Clones were read by immunoSEQ multiplex PCR, and TCRdb kept only the in-frame ones, dropping some. This repertoire shows fewer than 150,000 clones, over 80% found once; its top ten account for roughly 1.2%. The TCR comes from a female donor in good health and CMV-seronegative. Sequencing was performed on PBMCs.

CDR3 DNA: TGTGCCAGCAGTCCCGGACAGGGATCTGGAAACACCATATATTTT. Its protein is CASSPGQGSGNTIYF. The chain is built from TRBV6-5 and TRBJ1-3, with TRBD1 identical over 8 bases. Germline loops: CDR1 MNHEY, CDR2 SVGAGI. V shed 5 bases and J 1 base; nucleotides not matched to a gene: 4. The CDR3 is 15 residues long.